Below, 27 T cell receptor beta chains from the same sample are listed, as sequenced in a study of beta chain features in type 1 diabetes. Every bit of the isolated RNA underwent reverse transcription, so sequencing read expressed TCRB transcripts. Sequenced by immunoSEQ multiplex PCR; TCRdb stores in-frame clones only, minus some. In the table there are 250,000 to 300,000 clones, roughly 25% of which are singletons. Broader study findings: A moderate, significant TCRB CDR3 shortening appeared in type 1 diabetes across four CD4+ subsets.

Which antigens these TCRs recognize remains unknown. The material sequenced was naive CD4+ T cells from blood. All receptors derive from a woman under 40 with type 1 diabetes.

The J gene is TRBJ1-4, the V gene TRBV2; TRBD1 matches at 7 bases. The CDR3 is 14 residues long. The germline V gene encodes CDR1 SNHLY and CDR2 FYNNEI. V was clipped by 7 bases and J by 2 bases; unmatched bases: 4. CDR3 DNA sequence: TGTGCCAGCAAACTGACAGGGACTAATGAAAAACTGTTTTTT. This sequence encodes CASKLTGTNEKLFF. The entire variable domain, with the rest obtained from reference TRBV2 and TRBJ1-4, is as follows: EPEVTQTPSHQVTQMGQEVILRCVPISNHLYFYWYRQILGQKVEFLVSFYNNEISEKSEIFDDQFSVERPDGSNFTLKIRSTKLEDSAMYFCASKLTGTNEKLFFGSGTQLSVL.

This rearrangement joins TRBV12-5 to TRBJ2-1, with 7 bases aligning to TRBD2. The CDR3 runs 13 residues. Germline CDR1 LGHNT, CDR2 FRNRAP. V trimming: 0 bases; J trimming: 10 bases; junction bases outside the gene matches: 3. CDR3 coding DNA: TGTGCTAGTGGTTTGGTGCTAGCGGAGGAGCAGTTCTTC. Protein: CASGLVLAEEQFF.

The table lists this clone with a few counts. The V gene is TRBV7-2, the J gene TRBJ2-7; 9 nucleotides match TRBD1. Germline V lookup: CDR1 SGHTA, CDR2 FQGNSA. V lost 5 bases to trimming and J lost 4 bases; unmatched junction nucleotides: 9. The CDR3 is 15 amino acids. The CDR3 spells CASSPTGTGQYEQYF. For the CDR3, the DNA is TGTGCCAGCAGCCCGACCGGGACAGGGCAATACGAGCAGTACTTC.

This chain joins TRBV29-1 and TRBJ1-2, with 8 nucleotides matching TRBD1. Trimming removed 6 bases from V and 5 bases from J; junction bases left unmatched: 5. Germline V gives CDR1 SQVTM, CDR2 ANQGSEA. The CDR3 runs 12 residues. The CDR3 region is CSVERTGYGYTF. CDR3 DNA: TGCAGCGTCGAACGGACAGGGTATGGCTACACCTTC.

The chain has TRBV30 and TRBJ2-2, with 7 bases identical to TRBD1. Germline-derived CDR1 and CDR2 are GTSNPN and SVGIG (reference sequence). The CDR3 has 15 residues. Trimming cost V 1 base and J 4 bases; bases outside gene matches: 6. Written as DNA, the CDR3 is TGTGCCTGGAGTGCAGACAGGGTGGGCACCGGGGAGCTGTTTTTT. Its protein product is CAWSADRVGTGELFF.

This clone was counted a few times. The J gene is TRBJ1-1, the V gene TRBV19; 8 bases match TRBD1. V dropped 5 bases and J dropped 1; count of bases not matched to a gene: 6. Germline V gene data show CDR1 as LNHDA and CDR2 as SQIVND (reference sequence). CDR3 length: 15 residues. CDR3 loop: CASSPGTGRNTEAFF. The CDR3 DNA reads as TGTGCCAGTAGTCCCGGGACAGGACGGAACACTGAAGCTTTCTTT.

This clone has more than one count but fewer than ten. V gene TRBV5-1 combines with J gene TRBJ1-5, with D possibly TRBD1 on 5 matching bases. This CDR3 comprises 15 residues. V gave up 1 base and J gave up 4 bases, with 12 bases separating them. Germline CDR1 and CDR2: SGHRS and YFSETQ. DNA of the CDR3: TGCGCCAGCAGCTTGTCCGGACATACTAATCAGCCCCAGCATTTT. Translating gives CASSLSGHTNQPQHF. The full variable domain, with the rest looked up from reference TRBV5-1 and TRBJ1-5, is KAGVTQTPRYLIKTRGQQVTLSCSPISGHRSVSWYQQTPGQGLQFLFEYFSETQRNKGNFPGRFSGRQFSNSRSEMNVSTLELGDSALYLCASSLSGHTNQPQHFGDGTRLSIL.

In nucleotides, the CDR3 is TGTGCCAGCAGTTTTGCCGACAGAGCCTACGAGCAGTACTTC. Its translation is CASSFADRAYEQYF. The V gene is TRBV9, the J gene TRBJ2-7, with a possible D match to TRBD1 (5 bases). The CDR3 runs 14 residues. Per germline, CDR1 SGDLS and CDR2 YYNGEE. Trimming removed 5 bases from V and 2 bases from J, with 14 bases in between.

The CDR3: CATGTSGRSYNEQFF. The CDR3 DNA sequence: TGCGCCACCGGCACTAGCGGGCGTTCCTACAATGAGCAGTTCTTC. This chain joins TRBV5-1 and TRBJ2-1; 9 bases align to TRBD2. Trimming removed 9 bases from V and 1 base from J; junction bases left unmatched: 8. CDR1 is SGHRS, CDR2 YFSETQ, per germline. CDR3 length equals 15 residues.

This clone came up a few times. The CDR3 nucleotides read TGTGCCTCGACGGCAGGGGAAGGTCAGCCCCAGCATTTT. This encodes CASTAGEGQPQHF. The genes are TRBV19 and TRBJ1-5; possible D gene TRBD1, 6 bases. The CDR3 runs to 13 residues. Trimming cost V 11 bases and J 6 bases, with 17 bases left between them. Germline V CDR1 and CDR2: LNHDA, SQIVND (reference sequence).

This clone was observed a handful of times. The J gene is TRBJ2-1, the V gene TRBV28; TRBD2 is a possible D gene (6 bases). The V gene's germline CDR1 is MDHEN and CDR2 SYDVKM. V lost 4 bases and J lost 9, with 16 bases in between. The CDR3 loop spans 14 amino acids. CDR3 loop: CASSSGVAVIEQFF. The CDR3 DNA sequence: TGTGCCAGCAGTTCGGGAGTAGCGGTGATTGAGCAGTTCTTC.

This chain links TRBV4-2 with TRBJ2-7; TRBD2 agrees at 7 bases. V lost 0 bases and J lost 3; bases outside the gene matches: 14. CDR1 and CDR2 from the germline V gene are LGHNA and YNFKEQ. The length of the CDR3 is 18 residues. The CDR3 loop reads CASSQESPWRESNYEQYF. CDR3 coding DNA: TGTGCCAGCAGCCAAGAGTCCCCCTGGCGGGAGTCTAACTACGAGCAGTACTTC.

The genes are TRBV7-3 and TRBJ2-3; TRBD1 might be the D (5 bases). Trimming cost V 3 bases and J 1 base, with 8 bases left between them. Germline-derived CDR1 and CDR2 are SGHTA and FQGTGA. The CDR3 sequence is 14 residues long. The CDR3 DNA reads TGTGCCAGCAGCTTCAGGGCTGGCACAGATACGCAGTATTTT. Translated: CASSFRAGTDTQYF.

The chain recombines TRBV29-1 with TRBJ1-2; D possibly corresponds to TRBD1 (6 bases). The germline CDR1 and CDR2 sequences are SQVTM and ANQGSEA. The CDR3 covers 11 residues. The V and J ends lost 1 base and 6 bases respectively, with 6 bases between them. The CDR3 reads CSVEGTDGYTF. The CDR3 nucleotides read TGCAGCGTTGAAGGGACAGATGGCTACACCTTC.

The sample holds a few counts of this clone. The chain couples TRBV19 to TRBJ2-1, with 8 bases that match TRBD1. V was pared by 4 bases and J by 15 bases, with 8 bases of the junction left unmatched. Per germline, CDR1 LNHDA and CDR2 SQIVND (reference sequence). The CDR3 totals 12 residues. In DNA form, the CDR3 reads TGTGCCAGTAGTACCTCCGGGACAGGATGGTTCTTC. Amino acid sequence: CASSTSGTGWFF.

This clone was recorded a few times. This rearrangement joins TRBV15 to TRBJ1-5; 8 bases are shared with TRBD1. From germline, CDR1 is LNHNV and CDR2 YYDKDF (reference sequence). The ends lost 4 bases at V and 6 bases at J; junction bases unmatched: 8. CDR3 size: 15 residues. CDR3 in DNA: TGTGCCACCAGCATAAACACAGGGGGTACTCAGCCCCAGCATTTT. It encodes CATSINTGGTQPQHF.

The CDR3 sequence is CASSRESSYNEQFF. The CDR3 DNA reads as TGTGCCAGTAGTAGGGAGAGCTCCTACAATGAGCAGTTCTTC. The chain is built from TRBV19 and TRBJ2-1, with D perhaps matching TRBD2 (5 bases). The CDR3 runs to 14 residues. V gave up 4 bases and J gave up 0 bases, with 7 bases separating them. The germline V gene has CDR1 LNHDA and CDR2 SQIVND (reference sequence).

Note on this clone: At the DNA level, this CDR3 is encoded by other sequences in the same sample as well. V is TRBV30 and J is TRBJ1-5; a possible D gene is TRBD1 (6 bases). The length of the CDR3 is 15 residues. Germline-derived CDR1 and CDR2 are GTSNPN and SVGIG (reference sequence). V lost 0 bases to trimming and J lost 2 bases, with 11 bases between them. CDR3 DNA sequence: TGTGCCTGGAGTGTTGGGGGGGGCGGCAATCAGCCCCAGCATTTT. This codes for CAWSVGGGGNQPQHF.

This sequence joins TRBV7-9 and TRBJ2-3, with a tentative D call TRBD2 (6 bases). The CDR3 sequence is 14 residues long. Germline loops: CDR1 SEHNR, CDR2 FQNEAQ (reference sequence). Deletions cut 8 bases from V and 5 bases from J, with 17 bases between. The CDR3 sequence is CASLAPTGRDTQYF. CDR3 in DNA: TGTGCCAGCCTTGCCCCGACCGGGAGAGATACGCAGTATTTT. Full variable domain (missing parts from reference TRBV7-9 and TRBJ2-3): DTGVSQNPRHKITKRGQNVTFRCDPISEHNRLYWYRQTLGQGPEFLTYFQNEAQLEKSRLLSDRFSAERPKGSFSTLEIQRTEQGDSAMYLCASLAPTGRDTQYFGPGTRLTVL.

This clone has a single count. V usage is TRBV9 and J usage is TRBJ2-5; D call uncertain. The CDR3 covers 15 residues. The germline V gene encodes CDR1 SGDLS and CDR2 YYNGEE. V dropped 0 bases and J dropped 5 bases, with 14 bases sitting between them. The chain's CDR3 is CASSVDARSGETQYF. The CDR3 nucleotides are TGTGCCAGCAGCGTAGACGCCAGGTCTGGGGAGACCCAGTACTTC.

This clone has more than one count but fewer than ten. The chain has TRBV29-1 and TRBJ2-1; 7 nucleotides match TRBD2. Germline assignment: CDR1 SQVTM and CDR2 ANQGSEA. The CDR3 contains 13 residues. V trimming: 3 bases; J trimming: 6 bases; junction bases outside the gene matches: 5. The chain's CDR3 is CSVDKRDFNEQFF. DNA for the CDR3: TGCAGCGTTGATAAGCGGGATTTCAATGAGCAGTTCTTC.

This clone has only a few counts. This chain connects TRBV7-8 to TRBJ1-1; the match to TRBD1 covers 7 bases. The V gene end was trimmed by 2 bases and the J gene end by 5 bases; junction bases not matched to a gene: 8. Germline assignment: CDR1 SGHVS and CDR2 FQNEAQ. CDR3 length equals 15 residues. CDR3 nucleotides: TGTGCCAGCAGCTTAATGGCCCAGGGGGATACTGAAGCTTTCTTT. Amino acids: CASSLMAQGDTEAFF.

The J gene is TRBJ2-3, the V gene TRBV7-2; tentative D call: TRBD2 (6 bases). The V end lost 8 bases, the J end lost 0 bases, and 18 bases lay between the germline ends. Germline loops: CDR1 SGHTA, CDR2 FQGNSA. The CDR3 loop spans 16 amino acids. The chain's CDR3 is CASPPVAGTSTDTQYF. In DNA form, the CDR3 reads TGTGCCAGCCCCCCGGTGGCGGGAACTAGCACAGATACGCAGTATTTT.

The gene calls are TRBV2 and TRBJ2-3; 15 bases align to TRBD2. V lost 0 bases to trimming and J lost 12 bases; unmatched junction nucleotides: 4. Germline CDR1 is SNHLY and CDR2 is FYNNEI. The length of the CDR3 is 15 residues. CDR3 sequence (DNA): TGTGCCAGCAGTGAAGCGGGACTAGCGGGAGGATTTCAGTATTTT. As protein: CASSEAGLAGGFQYF.

The V and J genes are TRBV30 and TRBJ1-2; 7 bases are a match to TRBD1. This CDR3 spans 15 amino acids. Germline V lookup: CDR1 GTSNPN, CDR2 SVGIG (reference sequence). Trimming took 2 bases from V and 8 from J; bases not matched to a gene: 14. The CDR3 here is CAWSPILTGSGGYTF. As DNA, the CDR3 is TGTGCCTGGAGTCCAATCCTGACAGGGTCCGGAGGCTACACCTTC.

This chain uses TRBV5-6 with TRBJ2-5; 10 nucleotides line up with TRBD1. The CDR3 sequence is 15 residues long. Germline CDR1 and CDR2: SGHDT and YYEEEE. Germline trimming cut 0 bases from V and 2 bases from J; bases unmatched to any gene: 1. CDR3 coding DNA: TGTGCCAGCAGCTTGGTGGACAGGGGGCAAGAGACCCAGTACTTC. Amino acid sequence: CASSLVDRGQETQYF.

This clone was recorded a few times. V and J are TRBV29-1 and TRBJ2-2, with D perhaps TRBD1 (6 bases). Germline V gene lookup returns CDR1 SQVTM and CDR2 ANQGSEA. The CDR3 contains 15 residues. V shed 2 bases and J shed 0 bases, with 10 bases lying between them. The CDR3 region is CSVEIAGANTGELFF. For the CDR3, the DNA is TGCAGCGTTGAAATAGCAGGGGCGAACACCGGGGAGCTGTTTTTT.